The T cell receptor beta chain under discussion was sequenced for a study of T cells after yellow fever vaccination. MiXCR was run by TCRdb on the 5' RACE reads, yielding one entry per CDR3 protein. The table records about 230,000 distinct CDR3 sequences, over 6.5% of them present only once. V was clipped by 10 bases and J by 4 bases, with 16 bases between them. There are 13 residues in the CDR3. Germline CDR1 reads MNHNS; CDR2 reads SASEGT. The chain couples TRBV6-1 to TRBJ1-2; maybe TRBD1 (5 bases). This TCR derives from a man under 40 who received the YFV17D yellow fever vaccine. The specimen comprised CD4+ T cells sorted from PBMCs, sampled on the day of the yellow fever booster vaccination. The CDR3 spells CAIRAGLTYGYTF. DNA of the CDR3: TGTGCCATAAGGGCGGGGCTCACCTATGGCTACACCTTC.